This T cell receptor beta chain was documented in a study of T-cell memory formation after mild COVID-19. Germline lookup yields CDR1 MNHEY and CDR2 SMNVEV (reference sequence). The CDR3 runs to 11 residues. V shed 3 bases and J shed 9 bases, with 8 bases lying between them. Concerning this clonotype: Antigen specificity is unknown.

Study findings and constraints: Second-wave clones that peaked on day 37 lacked confirmed SARS-CoV-2 specificity. Later expanders leaned CD4+, whereas day 15 to 85 contracting clones were balanced CD4/CD8.

With constant-segment primers, 5'RACE yielded cDNA libraries of TCR alpha and TCR beta that carried sample barcodes and UMIs. One entry per CDR3 protein, called by TCRdb with MiXCR from the 5' RACE reads. Among around 410,000 distinct CDR3 sequences listed, around a quarter were seen once. The chain has TRBV27 and TRBJ2-5, with D unresolved. The sequenced sample consisted of PBMCs or a T cell subset sorted from them (not recorded which). This TCR came from an adult woman who had mild COVID-19 (a few samples of this study predate the infection). Cell type and time point are not known. The CDR3 DNA reads TGTGCCAGCAGTTTGGCCGGGTCCCAGTACTTC. Translating gives CASSLAGSQYF.